This note documents a single TCR beta chain sequence. No cognate antigen has been identified for it. Base qualities are not recorded, but no much larger clone differs from it by a single base. This sample is drawn from a study of blood T cell repertoires in COVID-19 (TCRdb year 2020). A note on the overall study: Collaborator samples came from the United States, Italy and Spain and covered acute and convalescent phases of COVID-19. The prospective study material was composed of cDNA or gDNA derived from T cells, B-cell-depleted T cells, or PBMCs. Deeply sampled blood TCRbeta repertoires from subjects exposed to, actively infected with, or recovered from COVID-19 were included in the dataset. A freely available public database, intended as a resource for researchers studying the immune response to SARS-CoV-2, is where the repertoires were released. The samples were drawn from two sources: the first 160 participants of the ongoing ImmuneRACE study, and fewer than 1,500 subjects contributed by 6 global collaborators. Sample metadata almost always included a de-identified subject ID, COVID-19 status, age in years and sex. Where HLA class I and class II types were available, the types were taken from metadata supplied by the sample provider, not from assay-based typing.

Collaborating institutions collected whole blood in K2EDTA tubes following their own protocols. For TCRbeta analysis, collaborators shipped samples in one of three forms: frozen whole blood, isolated PBMCs, or DNA extracted from either of those sample types. From the cysteine through the phenylalanine, the CDR3 covers 17 amino acids. The entry retains the CDR3 DNA only, 51 bases that are in frame from base 1. The germline V end is reduced by 0 bases and the J end by 5 bases; junction bases left unmatched: 10. Sequences LGHNA (CDR1) and YNFKEQ (CDR2) are obtained from the germline V gene. General conclusions and limits of the study: The quantity of clinical and demographic metadata differed by source and by participant and was supplied without curation.

TCRbeta CDR3 regions were amplified from genomic DNA using the immunoSEQ Assay, a bias-controlled multiplex PCR. Per the authors' processing: Within the assay, amplification of reference gene primers was used to estimate how many nucleated cells each sample contained. Sequence reads were collapsed and filtered to measure the absolute abundance of every unique TCRbeta CDR3 rearrangement. For each sample, productive Simpson clonality was calculated as the square root of Simpson's diversity index over productive rearrangements. As stored in TCRdb, this immuneACCESS dataset retains in-frame rearrangements with V and J assigned. A fraction of the clones does not appear; measured against another copy, unresolved V genes explain less than half of the discrepancy, and the remainder lacks a known reason. The V and J calls and the clone size are those of that table, but D and trimming were determined from the DNA. The sample profile shows 140,000 to 150,000 clones; approximately 80% of them were found once. Roughly two fifths of the sample is held by the ten biggest clonotypes.

The chain joins TRBV4-2 to TRBJ2-7; the central 10 bases match TRBD2. This TCR came from a human donor in a cohort sampled during active COVID-19. Sequencing used peripheral blood. For the CDR3, the sequence is CASSQDSGGRAGNEQYF. The nucleotides read TGTGCCAGCAGCCAAGATAGCGGGGGGCGGGCTGGGAACGAGCAGTACTTC.